This T cell receptor beta chain was captured in a study of blood T cell repertoires in COVID-19. In germline, CDR1 is SGHRS, CDR2 YFSETQ. This CDR3 spans 17 amino acids. The V and J ends lost 0 bases and 0 bases, in that order; junction bases with no gene match: 3. In the original processing: Nucleated cell counts were estimated from reference gene primer amplification. Generated by immunoSEQ multiplex PCR, the TCRdb table keeps only in-frame clones and is missing some. V and J calls plus clone size are reproduced from that table; the DNA served to infer D and trimming. This repertoire shows 410,000 or so clones, around 86% found once; its top ten account for more than 1.4%.

The rearrangement uses TRBV5-1 and TRBJ2-6; TRBD1 matches at 7 bases. The sequenced material came from peripheral blood. The TCR comes from a woman aged 25-40 years with active or convalescent COVID-19. The CDR3 region has the DNA TGCGCCAGCAGCTTGGGGGGACAGAGCTCTGGGGCCAACGTCCTGACTTTC. It specifies CASSLGGQSSGANVLTF.